This T cell receptor (beta chain) was captured by sequencing in a study of blood T cell repertoires in COVID-19. At the level of the study: Samples of COVID-19 (acute and convalescent) were obtained from the United States, Italy and Spain. Sources were T cells, B-cell-depleted T cells, or PBMCs; the material itself was cDNA or gDNA.

Original processing methods: Reference gene primer amplification in the assay estimated nucleated cell counts. Profiled with immunoSEQ multiplex PCR; TCRdb holds only in-frame clones, not every one. Clone size and V and J calls were adopted from that table, with D and trimming inferred from the DNA. The sample lists about 440,000 clones; 90% were seen once. Individuals aged about 18 to 89 years were recruited from fewer than 25 US areas. The CDR3 is 14 amino acids. Trimming removed 3 bases at V and 3 bases at J, with 13 bases between. Germline CDR1 is SGDLS and CDR2 is YYNGEE. The TCR sequence derives from a man younger than 30 who had recovered from COVID-19. The chain recombines TRBV9 with TRBJ2-7; TRBD1 is a possible D gene (5 bases). The sample comprised PBMCs or T cells enriched from blood (not recorded which). CDR3 coding DNA: TGTGCCAGCAGCGCACGACCGGACAACTACGAGCAGTACTTC. Amino acids: CASSARPDNYEQYF.